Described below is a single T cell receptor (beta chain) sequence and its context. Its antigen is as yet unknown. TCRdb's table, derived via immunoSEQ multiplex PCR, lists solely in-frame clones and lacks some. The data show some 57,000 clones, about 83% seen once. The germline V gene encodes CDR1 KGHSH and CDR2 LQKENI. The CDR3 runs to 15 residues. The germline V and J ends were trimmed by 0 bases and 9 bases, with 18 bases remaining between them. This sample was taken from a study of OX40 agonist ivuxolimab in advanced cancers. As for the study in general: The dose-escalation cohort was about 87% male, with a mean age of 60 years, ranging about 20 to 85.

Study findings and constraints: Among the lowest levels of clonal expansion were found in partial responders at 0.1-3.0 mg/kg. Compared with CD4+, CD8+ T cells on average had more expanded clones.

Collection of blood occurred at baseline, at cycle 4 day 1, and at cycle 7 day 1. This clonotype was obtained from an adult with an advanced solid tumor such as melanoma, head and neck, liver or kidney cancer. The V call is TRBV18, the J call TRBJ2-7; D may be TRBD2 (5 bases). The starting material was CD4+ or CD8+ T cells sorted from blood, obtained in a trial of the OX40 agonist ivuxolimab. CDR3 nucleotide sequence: TGTGCCAGCTCACCACCTCAGAGGGCCCATTTTGCGCAGTACTTC. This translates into CASSPPQRAHFAQYF.